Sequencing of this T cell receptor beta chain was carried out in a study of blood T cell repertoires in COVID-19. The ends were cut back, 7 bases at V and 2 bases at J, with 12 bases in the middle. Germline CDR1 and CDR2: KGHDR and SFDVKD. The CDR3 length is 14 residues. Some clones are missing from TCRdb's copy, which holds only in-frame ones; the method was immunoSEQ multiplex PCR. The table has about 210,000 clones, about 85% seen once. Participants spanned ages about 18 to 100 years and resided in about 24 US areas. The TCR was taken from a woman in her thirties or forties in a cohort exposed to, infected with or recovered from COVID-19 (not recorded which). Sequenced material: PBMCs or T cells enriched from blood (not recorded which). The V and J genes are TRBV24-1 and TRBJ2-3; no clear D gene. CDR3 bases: TGTGCCACCAGCCGCTCACTTGCCACAGATACGCAGTATTTT. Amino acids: CATSRSLATDTQYF.